This note documents a single TCR beta chain sequence. Trimming shortened V by 6 bases and J by 4 bases, and 10 bases separated the two germline ends. The CDR3 contains 13 residues. Looked up from germline, CDR1 is SNHLY and CDR2 is FYNNEI. This record comes from a study of blood T cell repertoires in COVID-19. Background on the study: COVID-19 samples collected from the United States, Italy and Spain covered acute and convalescent phases. PBMCs, B-cell-depleted T cells, or T cells were the source of the cDNA or gDNA that made up the material.

Original methodology: Amplification of reference gene primers provided the estimated nucleated cell counts. The protocol was immunoSEQ multiplex PCR, while the TCRdb copy is restricted to in-frame clones and leaves out a portion. V, J and clone size are those of that table, while D and trimming were read from the DNA. This sample yields tens of thousands of clones, of which roughly four fifths are seen a single time; 8.2% belongs to the top ten. This sequence originates from a woman older than 75 with acute or convalescent COVID-19. The chain employs TRBV2 and TRBJ2-1; possibly TRBD1 for D (6 bases). The specimen sequenced was peripheral blood. CDR3 sequence reads: CASSQGSYNEQFF. Written as DNA, the CDR3 is TGTGCCAGCAGCCAGGGGTCGTACAATGAGCAGTTCTTC.